The next 19 T cell receptor beta chains were all read from a single sample in a study of CD8 T cells in ankylosing spondylitis. The antigens for these receptors are not known. Study outcomes and limitations: Ankylosing spondylitis blood appeared to be characterized by a TCR beta motif of 7 to 9 highly homologous variants.

One entry per CDR3 protein results from TCRdb running MiXCR on the 5' RACE reads. Counted here are roughly 670,000 distinct CDR3 sequences, roughly 20% occurring once; the ten biggest clones make up 15% to 20%. Sequences were obtained from blood, either unsorted or a sorted T cell fraction (not recorded which). Source of these receptors: a male donor with ankylosing spondylitis.

This clonotype was recorded a few times. The chain is built from TRBV7-8 and TRBJ2-7; a weak D match, TRBD1 (6 bases). CDR1 SGHVS and CDR2 FQNEAQ come from the germline V gene. V lost 5 bases to trimming and J lost 2 bases, with 16 bases between them. There are 15 residues in the CDR3. The CDR3 here is CASSPLGSGAYEQYF. In DNA form, the CDR3 reads TGTGCCAGCAGCCCATTAGGTTCAGGGGCCTACGAGCAGTACTTC.

This clonotype was picked up a small number of times. The chain has TRBV6-1 and TRBJ2-7; 8 bases map to TRBD2. Germline V gene data show CDR1 as MNHNS and CDR2 as SASEGT. The trim removed 6 bases at V and 4 bases at J, leaving 11 bases unmatched. The CDR3 covers 15 residues. CDR3 nucleotide sequence: TGTGCCAGCAGATTAAGCGGGAGTGGGCTATACGAGCAGTACTTC. Translated, it gives CASRLSGSGLYEQYF.

The table lists this clonotype with a few counts. CDR3 residues: CASSRTRTSYEQYF. For the CDR3, the DNA is TGTGCCAGCAGTCGAACTAGGACCTCTTACGAGCAGTACTTC. V and J are TRBV6-1 and TRBJ2-7, with D possibly matching TRBD2 (5 bases). CDR1 and CDR2 (germline): MNHNS, SASEGT. V lost 5 bases and J lost 4, with 15 bases in between. This CDR3 is 14 amino acids long.

The J gene is TRBJ2-7, the V gene TRBV11-3; possibly TRBD1 for D (6 bases). V lost 4 bases, J lost 7 bases, and 11 bases lay in between. CDR1 is SGHNT, CDR2 YENEEA, per germline. The CDR3 contains 12 residues. CDR3 protein: CASSSPRGEQYF. Written as DNA, the CDR3 is TGTGCCAGCAGCTCGCCAAGGGGGGAGCAGTACTTC.

This clonotype was counted a few times. This chain uses TRBV5-8 with TRBJ1-2, with D uncertain. Per the germline V gene, CDR1 is SGHTS and CDR2 is YDEGEE. CDR3 size: 14 residues. V lost 4 bases, J lost 4 bases, and 14 bases lay in between. CDR3 in amino acids: CASSRTPEGYGYTF. The CDR3 bases are TGTGCCAGCAGCCGGACGCCGGAGGGCTATGGCTACACCTTC.

The table lists this clonotype with a few counts. The chain links TRBV12-3 or TRBV12-4 to TRBJ2-4; the match to TRBD2 covers 12 bases. The CDR3 contains 13 residues. J lost 14 bases, V lost 6 bases, and 8 bases had no gene match. CDR3 protein: CASRPRTSGEKYF. The DNA of the CDR3 is TGTGCCAGCAGACCCCGGACTAGCGGGGAAAAGTACTTC.

V gene TRBV9 combines with J gene TRBJ2-7; a possible D gene is TRBD1 (6 bases). This CDR3 comprises 15 residues. Germline CDR1 is SGDLS and CDR2 is YYNGEE. The V end was cut by 3 bases, the J end by 7 bases, with 20 bases between. The chain's CDR3 is CASSDRAQGLWEQYF. DNA of the CDR3: TGTGCCAGCAGCGACAGGGCTCAGGGCCTCTGGGAGCAGTACTTC.

The V and J genes are TRBV27 and TRBJ2-2; TRBD2 agrees at 12 bases. Germline assignment: CDR1 MNHEY and CDR2 SMNVEV (reference sequence). The CDR3 has 16 residues. Trimming took 5 bases from V and 3 from J; bases not matched to a gene: 4. CDR3 amino acids: CASSPGLAGHTGELFF. CDR3 bases: TGTGCCAGCAGTCCGGGACTAGCGGGCCACACCGGGGAGCTGTTTTTT.

Concerning this clonotype itself: With a much larger clone just one base away, this may be a read error. This likely comes from a read error, as the CDR3 has no conserved phenylalanine or tryptophan at its end. The chain combines TRBV7-3 with TRBJ1-1; 11 nucleotides match TRBD1. The germline V gene has CDR1 SGHTA and CDR2 FQGTGA. This CDR3 comprises 15 residues. V shed 5 bases, J shed 3 bases, and the junction held 5 bases outside the gene matches. The CDR3 bases are TGTGCCAGCAGCACCGGGACAGGGGGTGACACTGAAGCTTTCTAT. Translated: CASSTGTGGDTEAFY.

The V call is TRBV20-1, the J call TRBJ2-7; maybe TRBD1 (5 bases). Trimming took 3 bases from V and 7 from J, leaving 16 bases between them. The CDR3 loop spans 13 amino acids. Germline lookup yields CDR1 DFQATT and CDR2 SNEGSKA (reference sequence). The DNA for the CDR3 is TGCAGTGCTAGGTGGCGGACCAAGGGGGAGCAGTACTTC. It codes for CSARWRTKGEQYF.

The chain links TRBV9 to TRBJ2-3; D is possibly TRBD1 (6 bases). Germline CDR1 and CDR2: SGDLS and YYNGEE. Trimming pared 2 bases from V and 0 bases from J, leaving 10 bases between. The CDR3 sequence is 15 residues long. CDR3 coding DNA: TGTGCCAGCAGCGTGACAGGATCTAGCACAGATACGCAGTATTTT. Its protein product is CASSVTGSSTDTQYF.

With regard to this clonotype: The CDR3 ends on some other residue instead of the conserved phenylalanine or tryptophan, so this is likely a read error. V and J are TRBV29-1 and TRBJ2-7; no definite D call. Trimming removed 1 base at V and 9 bases at J, with 10 bases between. Germline CDR1 SQVTM, CDR2 ANQGSEA. The CDR3 length is 11 residues. The CDR3, as DNA: TGCAGCGTTGAAGCGCCCTTGGGGCAGTACTAC. Translated: CSVEAPLGQYY.

Ten or more counts support this clonotype. This chain uses TRBV5-1 with TRBJ2-2; the D call may be TRBD1 or TRBD2 (5 bases each). From germline, CDR1 is SGHRS and CDR2 YFSETQ. V was trimmed by 4 bases and J by 6 bases, leaving 10 bases between them. CDR3 length: 13 amino acids. For the CDR3, the DNA is TGCGCCAGCAGCATTCAGGGAGCCGGGGAGCTGTTTTTT. Its translation: CASSIQGAGELFF.

The chain has TRBV28 and TRBJ1-1; TRBD1 is a possible D gene (6 bases). The CDR3 covers 17 residues. CDR1 is MDHEN and CDR2 is SYDVKM in the germline V gene. Deletions cut 5 bases from V and 0 bases from J, with 19 bases between. The CDR3 loop is CASSTPVGGAMNTEAFF. DNA for the CDR3: TGTGCCAGCAGTACTCCTGTGGGGGGCGCAATGAACACTGAAGCTTTCTTT.

This clonotype was observed a few times. This chain uses TRBV7-2 with TRBJ2-7; maybe TRBD2 (5 bases). The V and J ends lost 3 bases and 0 bases respectively, with 9 bases between them. The CDR3 runs 14 residues. The germline CDR1 and CDR2 sequences are SGHTA and FQGNSA. The CDR3 nucleotides read TGTGCCAGCAGCTTTGCGGGTCACTCCTACGAGCAGTACTTC. This sequence encodes CASSFAGHSYEQYF.

This clonotype showed up just a few times. The CDR3 region is CASSLGSGRADTQYF. CDR3 nucleotide sequence: TGTGCCAGCAGCTTGGGGAGCGGGAGGGCAGATACGCAGTATTTT. The gene calls are TRBV5-6 and TRBJ2-3; 10 bases map to TRBD2. The CDR3 is 15 amino acids. J was trimmed by 4 bases and V by 0 bases; bases with no gene match: 2. Germline CDR1 is SGHDT and CDR2 is YYEEEE.

The rearrangement uses TRBV3-1 and TRBJ2-1; 7 bases map to TRBD1. There are 14 residues in the CDR3. Per the germline V gene, CDR1 is LGHDT and CDR2 is YNNKEL (reference sequence). Unmatched junction bases numbered 12, after V lost 1 base and J lost 15 bases. The CDR3 DNA sequence: TGTGCCAGCAGCCAAGCCAGGGGGATCGCGGCGCCGTTCTTC. It codes for CASSQARGIAAPFF.

The CDR3 coding sequence is TGCAGTGCTAGAGTCCCCCCGGGGAGGCGCAATCAGCCCCAGCATTTT. Translated: CSARVPPGRRNQPQHF. The chain carries TRBV20-1 and TRBJ1-5; D gene uncertain. This CDR3 spans 16 amino acids. The germline V gene encodes CDR1 DFQATT and CDR2 SNEGSKA (reference sequence). V shed 1 base and J shed 2 bases, with 15 bases lying between them.

The V and J genes are TRBV2 and TRBJ1-1, with D perhaps TRBD1 (5 bases). The V gene lost 3 bases and the J gene lost 0 bases, with 14 bases spanning the gap. This CDR3 has 16 residues. Germline V gene data show CDR1 as SNHLY and CDR2 as FYNNEI. CDR3 nucleotides: TGTGCCAGCAGTGAGTCGCCCGGGACCATGAACACTGAAGCTTTCTTT. It specifies CASSESPGTMNTEAFF.